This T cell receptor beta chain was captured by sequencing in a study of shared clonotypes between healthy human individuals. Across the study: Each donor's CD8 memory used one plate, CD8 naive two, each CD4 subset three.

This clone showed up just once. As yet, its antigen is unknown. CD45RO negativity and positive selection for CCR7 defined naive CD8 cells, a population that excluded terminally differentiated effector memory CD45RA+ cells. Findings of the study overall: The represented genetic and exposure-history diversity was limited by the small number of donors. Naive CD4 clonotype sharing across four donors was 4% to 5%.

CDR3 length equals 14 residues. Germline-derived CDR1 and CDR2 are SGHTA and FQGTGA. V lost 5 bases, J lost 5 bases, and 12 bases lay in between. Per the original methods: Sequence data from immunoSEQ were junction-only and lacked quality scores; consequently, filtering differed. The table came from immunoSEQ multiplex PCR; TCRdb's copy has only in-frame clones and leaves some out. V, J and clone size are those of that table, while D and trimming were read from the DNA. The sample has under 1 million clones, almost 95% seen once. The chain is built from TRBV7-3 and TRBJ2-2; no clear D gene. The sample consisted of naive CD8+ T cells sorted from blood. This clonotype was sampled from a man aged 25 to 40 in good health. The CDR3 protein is CASSRYLGTGELFF. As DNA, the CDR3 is TGTGCCAGCAGCAGGTACCTAGGTACCGGGGAGCTGTTTTTT.